Listed below are T cell receptor beta chains from one sample, sequenced in a study of read filtering for tumor transcriptome and immune sequencing. Each CDR3 protein is one row after TCRdb ran MiXCR on the reads. This table has over 45,000 distinct CDR3 sequences, less than 25% appearing once. Sequencing used a population of CD138-negative cells sorted from bone marrow. These TCRs come from a donor aged 40 or older with multiple myeloma. The CDR3 runs from the conserved cysteine through the conserved F or W. A D gene is named only where the DNA matches it firmly. Clone size is given for some rows only: seen once, a few or many times, or a class if the clone is expanded.

many	TRBV27	9	NA	TRBJ2-7	CASSYEQYF	TGTGCCAGCAGCTACGAGCAGTACTTC
few	TRBV14	13	NA	TRBJ1-5	CASRPTSKSPQHF	TGTGCCAGCAGACCCACTTCTAAATCGCCCCAGCATTTT
many	TRBV7-3	16	NA	TRBJ2-2	CASSLTPRPNTGELFF	TGTGCCAGCAGCTTAACTCCTCGACCGAACACCGGGGAGCTGTTTTTT
many	TRBV20-1	15	NA	TRBJ1-5	CSAATTAYSNQPQHF	TGCAGTGCTGCGACTACGGCTTATAGCAATCAGCCCCAGCATTTT
NA	TRBV7-9	14	NA	TRBJ2-2	CASSPGTNTGELSF	TGTGCCAGCAGCCCTGGGACAAACACCGGGGAGCTGTCTTTT
few	TRBV6-2/TRBV6-3	11	NA	TRBJ1-1	CASSYYTEAFF	TGTGCCAGCAGTTACTACACTGAAGCTTTCTTT
NA	TRBV5-4	15	NA	TRBJ2-5	CASSLEGTYQETQYF	TGTGCCAGCAGCTTGGAGGGTACTTACCAAGAGACCCAGTACTTC
NA	TRBV7-9	13	TRBD1	TRBJ2-3	CASSLTGEDTQYF	TGTGCCAGCAGCCTGACAGGGGAAGATACGCAGTATTTT
NA	TRBV6-1	16	NA	TRBJ2-6	CASSYLESSGANVLTF	TGTGCCAGCAGTTACCTTGAAAGTTCTGGGGCCAACGTCCTGACTTTC
many	TRBV5-5	18	TRBD2	TRBJ2-1	CASSLRGTSGGRYNEQFF	TGTGCCAGCAGCTTACGAGGGACTAGCGGGGGAAGGTATAATGAGCAGTTCTTC
many	TRBV7-8	14	NA	TRBJ1-5	CASTRGRDNQPQHF	TGTGCCAGCACCCGGGGAAGAGACAATCAGCCCCAGCATTTT
medium-sized	TRBV20-1	12	NA	TRBJ2-1	CSARDEAAEQFF	TGCAGTGCTAGAGACGAGGCGGCGGAGCAGTTCTTC
many	TRBV28	14	NA	TRBJ2-5	CASSGGTAGETQYF	TGTGCCAGCAGCGGAGGGACAGCCGGAGAGACCCAGTACTTC
many	TRBV5-1	16	TRBD2	TRBJ2-3	CASSLEVSGGANTQYF	TGCGCCAGCAGCTTGGAGGTTAGCGGGGGGGCGAATACGCAGTATTTT
NA	TRBV15	14	NA	TRBJ1-5	CATSREYRAQPQHF	TGTGCCACCAGCAGAGAATACAGGGCCCAGCCCCAGCATTTT
few	TRBV19	13	NA	TRBJ2-7	CASSETDPYEQYF	TGTGCCAGTAGCGAGACAGACCCCTACGAGCAGTACTTC
many	TRBV29-1	16	TRBD1	TRBJ1-5	CSASTGGAGSNQPQHF	TGCAGCGCCTCCACAGGGGGCGCGGGAAGCAATCAGCCCCAGCATTTT
NA	TRBV20-1	16	NA	TRBJ2-3	CSASGVAGSSADTQYF	TGCAGTGCTAGTGGAGTCGCCGGGAGTTCAGCAGATACGCAGTATTTT
many	TRBV11-2	15	TRBD2	TRBJ2-3	CATDAGLSGRYTQYF	TGTGCCACCGACGCAGGGCTTAGCGGGAGGTATACGCAGTATTTT
many	TRBV4-1	17	NA	TRBJ1-5	CASSQTPKWSSNQPQHF	TGCGCCAGCAGCCAAACGCCAAAGTGGAGTAGCAATCAGCCCCAGCATTTT
few	TRBV29-1	14	NA	TRBJ2-7	CSVDKDGSSYEQYF	TGCAGCGTTGATAAGGACGGGAGCTCCTACGAGCAGTACTTC
many	TRBV29-1	14	NA	TRBJ2-2	CSVEGPAEVGELFF	TGCAGCGTTGAGGGGCCTGCTGAAGTCGGGGAGCTGTTTTTT
many	TRBV5-6	14	NA	TRBJ1-2	CASSLGPGTYGYTF	TGTGCCAGCAGCTTGGGTCCAGGGACCTATGGCTACACCTTC
few	TRBV27	15	TRBD1	TRBJ2-5	CASRKLQGAGETQYF	TGTGCCAGCAGAAAACTACAGGGGGCTGGGGAGACCCAGTACTTC